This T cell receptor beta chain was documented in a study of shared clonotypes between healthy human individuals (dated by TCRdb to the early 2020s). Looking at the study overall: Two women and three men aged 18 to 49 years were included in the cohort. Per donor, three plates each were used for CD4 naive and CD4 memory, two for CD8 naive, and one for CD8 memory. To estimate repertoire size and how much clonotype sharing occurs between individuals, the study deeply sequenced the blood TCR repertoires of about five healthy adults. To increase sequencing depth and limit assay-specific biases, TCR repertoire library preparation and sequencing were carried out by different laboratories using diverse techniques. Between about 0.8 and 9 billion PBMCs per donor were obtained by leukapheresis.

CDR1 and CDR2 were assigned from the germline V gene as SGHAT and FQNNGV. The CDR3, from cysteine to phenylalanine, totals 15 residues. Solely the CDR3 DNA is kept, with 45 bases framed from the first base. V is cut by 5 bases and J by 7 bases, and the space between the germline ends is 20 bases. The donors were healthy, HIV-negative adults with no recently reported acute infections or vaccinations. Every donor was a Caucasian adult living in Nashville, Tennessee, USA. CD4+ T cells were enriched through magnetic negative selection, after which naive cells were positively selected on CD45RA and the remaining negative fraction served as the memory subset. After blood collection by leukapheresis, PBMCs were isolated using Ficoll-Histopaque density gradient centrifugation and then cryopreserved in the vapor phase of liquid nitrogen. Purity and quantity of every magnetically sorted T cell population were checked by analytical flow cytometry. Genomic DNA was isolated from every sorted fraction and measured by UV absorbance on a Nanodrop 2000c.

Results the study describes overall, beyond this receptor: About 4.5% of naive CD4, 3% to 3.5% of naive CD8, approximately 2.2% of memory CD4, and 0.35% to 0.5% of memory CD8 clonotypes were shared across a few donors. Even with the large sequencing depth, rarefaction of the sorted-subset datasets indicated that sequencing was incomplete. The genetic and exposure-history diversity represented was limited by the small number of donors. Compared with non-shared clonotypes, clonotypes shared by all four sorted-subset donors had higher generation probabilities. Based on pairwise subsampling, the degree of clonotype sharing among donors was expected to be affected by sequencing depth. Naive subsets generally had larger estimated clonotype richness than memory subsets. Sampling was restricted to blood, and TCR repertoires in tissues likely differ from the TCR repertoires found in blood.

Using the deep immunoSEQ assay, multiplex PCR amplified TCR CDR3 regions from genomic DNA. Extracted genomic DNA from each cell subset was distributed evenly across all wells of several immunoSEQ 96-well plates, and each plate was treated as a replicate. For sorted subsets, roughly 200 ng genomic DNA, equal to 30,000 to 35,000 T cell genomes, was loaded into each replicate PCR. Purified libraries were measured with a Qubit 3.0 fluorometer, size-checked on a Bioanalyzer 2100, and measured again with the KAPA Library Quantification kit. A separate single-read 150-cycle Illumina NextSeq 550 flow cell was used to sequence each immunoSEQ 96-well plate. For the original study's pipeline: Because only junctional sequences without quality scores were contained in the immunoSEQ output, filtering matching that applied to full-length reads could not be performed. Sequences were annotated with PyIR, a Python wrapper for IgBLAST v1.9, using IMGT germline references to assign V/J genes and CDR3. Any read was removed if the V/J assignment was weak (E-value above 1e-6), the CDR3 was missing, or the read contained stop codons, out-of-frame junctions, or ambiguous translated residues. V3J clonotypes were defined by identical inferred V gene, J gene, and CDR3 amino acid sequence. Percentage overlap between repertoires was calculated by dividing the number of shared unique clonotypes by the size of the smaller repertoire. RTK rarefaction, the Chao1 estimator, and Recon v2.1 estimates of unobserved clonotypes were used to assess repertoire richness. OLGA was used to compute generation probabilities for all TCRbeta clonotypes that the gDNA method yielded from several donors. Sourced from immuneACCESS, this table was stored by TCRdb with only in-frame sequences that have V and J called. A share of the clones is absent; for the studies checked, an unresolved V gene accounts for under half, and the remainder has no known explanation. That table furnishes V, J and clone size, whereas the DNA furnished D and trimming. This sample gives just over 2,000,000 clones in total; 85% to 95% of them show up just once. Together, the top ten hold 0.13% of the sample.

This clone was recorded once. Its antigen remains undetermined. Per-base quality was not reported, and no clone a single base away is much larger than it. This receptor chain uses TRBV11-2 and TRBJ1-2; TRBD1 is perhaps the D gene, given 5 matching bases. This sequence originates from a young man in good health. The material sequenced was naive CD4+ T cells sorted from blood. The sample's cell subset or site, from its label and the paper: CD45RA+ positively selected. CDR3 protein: CASSPPYWAGSGYTF. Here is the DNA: TGTGCCAGCAGCCCTCCATACTGGGCAGGGAGTGGCTACACCTTC.